The 7 T cell receptor beta chains below come from one sample, sequenced in a study of early stage breast cancer tumors. Only in-frame clones appear in the TCRdb table, and some are missing; sequencing was by immunoSEQ multiplex PCR. The sample shows 25,000 to 30,000 clones, approximately 54% of them seen only once. The sample consisted of breast tumor tissue. Receptors were obtained from a person aged 45 to 60 with breast cancer.

The chain couples TRBV9 to TRBJ1-2; 7 bases match TRBD1. The ends lost 0 bases at V and 3 bases at J; junction bases unmatched: 5. CDR3 length: 15 residues. Germline CDR1 is SGDLS and CDR2 is YYNGEE. The chain's CDR3 is CASSVDQGGDYGYTF. CDR3 bases: TGTGCCAGCAGCGTAGACCAGGGGGGAGACTATGGCTACACCTTC. The variable domain in full, completed from reference TRBV9 and TRBJ1-2, reads DSGVTQTPKHLITATGQRVTLRCSPRSGDLSVYWYQQSLDQGLQFLIQYYNGEERAKGNILERFSAQQFPDLHSELNLSSLELGDSALYFCASSVDQGGDYGYTFGSGTRLTVV.

The V and J genes are TRBV7-3 and TRBJ2-1, with 7 nucleotides matching TRBD2. V lost 6 bases and J lost 9; bases outside the gene matches: 8. In germline, CDR1 is SGHTA, CDR2 FQGTGA. CDR3 length: 13 amino acids. The DNA of the CDR3 is TGTGCCAGCAGTCGACTAGCCTACGGTGAGCAGTTCTTC. This gives the protein CASSRLAYGEQFF.

The chain is built from TRBV7-9 and TRBJ2-3, with 7 bases lining up with TRBD1. V was clipped by 5 bases and J by 3 bases; unmatched bases: 5. Germline CDR1 and CDR2: SEHNR and FQNEAQ (reference sequence). The CDR3 consists of 14 residues. The CDR3 DNA is TGTGCCAGCAGCACCATACAGGGGACAGATACGCAGTATTTT. It is translated as CASSTIQGTDTQYF.

The chain combines TRBV27 with TRBJ2-7; 12 bases are shared with TRBD2. From germline, CDR1 is MNHEY and CDR2 SMNVEV (reference sequence). The CDR3 runs to 15 residues. Germline trimming cut 6 bases from V and 5 bases from J; bases unmatched to any gene: 8. The CDR3 sequence: CASRPGLAGTNEQYF. CDR3 coding DNA: TGTGCCAGCAGACCAGGACTAGCGGGAACCAACGAGCAGTACTTC.

The genes are TRBV11-2 and TRBJ2-7; a possible D gene is TRBD1 (6 bases). The V end lost 2 bases, the J end lost 3 bases, and 8 bases lay between the germline ends. The CDR3 sequence is 13 residues long. Germline loops: CDR1 SGHAT, CDR2 FQNNGV. CDR3 in DNA: TGTGCCAGCAGCTTACTACAGGGCTACGAGCAGTACTTC. Translated, it gives CASSLLQGYEQYF.

Sample share makes this clone medium-sized. The sample contains more than one DNA sequence encoding this CDR3. The chain carries TRBV18 and TRBJ2-5; no reliable D call. This CDR3 has 12 residues. With 2 bases removed from V and 0 bases from J, the gap between germline ends came to 1 base. Germline CDR1 reads KGHSH; CDR2 reads LQKENI. The CDR3 protein is CASSPYQETQYF. CDR3 coding DNA: TGTGCCAGCTCACCATACCAAGAGACCCAGTACTTC.

The chain couples TRBV5-1 to TRBJ2-7; tentative D call: TRBD2 (6 bases). Looked up from germline, CDR1 is SGHRS and CDR2 is YFSETQ. Trimming stripped 6 bases from V and 5 bases from J, with 15 bases between. This CDR3 comprises 13 residues. The CDR3 DNA follows: TGCGCCAGCAACACGGGAGCGTCCCACGAGCAGTACTTC. Protein product: CASNTGASHEQYF.